Sequencing of this T cell receptor beta chain was carried out in a study of early T cells in non-severe SARS-CoV-2 infection. At the level of the study: Sequencing used unsorted whole-blood bulk RNA, so chains lack pairing.

As to this clonotype: The antigen is not known.

Study conclusions and caveats: Using VDJdb, the matching emphasized anti-spike CD8 responses while missing private and CD4 specificities.

Each cDNA molecule carried a unique molecular identifier. TCRdb itself ran the 5' RACE reads through MiXCR, one entry per CDR3 protein. Of about 46,000 distinct CDR3 sequences listed, around 9.6% were seen once; the top ten hold over 4%. CDR3 size: 15 residues. J lost 7 bases, V lost 5 bases, and 6 bases had no gene match. Germline V gene data show CDR1 as DFQATT and CDR2 as SNEGSKA (reference sequence). The J gene is TRBJ2-1, the V gene TRBV20-1; 15 bases map to TRBD2. This receptor was obtained from an adult who was a healthcare worker with PCR-confirmed SARS-CoV-2 infection or an uninfected control (not recorded which). This specimen consisted of whole blood, obtained at baseline. DNA of the CDR3: TGCAGTGCTGAACGGACTAGCGGGAGGGGGAATGAGCAGTTCTTC. The encoded protein is CSAERTSGRGNEQFF.